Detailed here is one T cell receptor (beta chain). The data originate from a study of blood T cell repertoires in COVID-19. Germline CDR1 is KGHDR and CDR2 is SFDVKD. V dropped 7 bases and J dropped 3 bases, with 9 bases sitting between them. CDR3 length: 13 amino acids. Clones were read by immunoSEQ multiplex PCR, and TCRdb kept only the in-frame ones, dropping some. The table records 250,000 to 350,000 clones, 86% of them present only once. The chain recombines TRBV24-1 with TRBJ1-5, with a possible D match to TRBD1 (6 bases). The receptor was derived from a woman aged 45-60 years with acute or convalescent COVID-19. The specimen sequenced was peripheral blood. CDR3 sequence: CATRTGYNQPQHF. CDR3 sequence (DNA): TGTGCCACCAGGACAGGATACAATCAGCCCCAGCATTTT.